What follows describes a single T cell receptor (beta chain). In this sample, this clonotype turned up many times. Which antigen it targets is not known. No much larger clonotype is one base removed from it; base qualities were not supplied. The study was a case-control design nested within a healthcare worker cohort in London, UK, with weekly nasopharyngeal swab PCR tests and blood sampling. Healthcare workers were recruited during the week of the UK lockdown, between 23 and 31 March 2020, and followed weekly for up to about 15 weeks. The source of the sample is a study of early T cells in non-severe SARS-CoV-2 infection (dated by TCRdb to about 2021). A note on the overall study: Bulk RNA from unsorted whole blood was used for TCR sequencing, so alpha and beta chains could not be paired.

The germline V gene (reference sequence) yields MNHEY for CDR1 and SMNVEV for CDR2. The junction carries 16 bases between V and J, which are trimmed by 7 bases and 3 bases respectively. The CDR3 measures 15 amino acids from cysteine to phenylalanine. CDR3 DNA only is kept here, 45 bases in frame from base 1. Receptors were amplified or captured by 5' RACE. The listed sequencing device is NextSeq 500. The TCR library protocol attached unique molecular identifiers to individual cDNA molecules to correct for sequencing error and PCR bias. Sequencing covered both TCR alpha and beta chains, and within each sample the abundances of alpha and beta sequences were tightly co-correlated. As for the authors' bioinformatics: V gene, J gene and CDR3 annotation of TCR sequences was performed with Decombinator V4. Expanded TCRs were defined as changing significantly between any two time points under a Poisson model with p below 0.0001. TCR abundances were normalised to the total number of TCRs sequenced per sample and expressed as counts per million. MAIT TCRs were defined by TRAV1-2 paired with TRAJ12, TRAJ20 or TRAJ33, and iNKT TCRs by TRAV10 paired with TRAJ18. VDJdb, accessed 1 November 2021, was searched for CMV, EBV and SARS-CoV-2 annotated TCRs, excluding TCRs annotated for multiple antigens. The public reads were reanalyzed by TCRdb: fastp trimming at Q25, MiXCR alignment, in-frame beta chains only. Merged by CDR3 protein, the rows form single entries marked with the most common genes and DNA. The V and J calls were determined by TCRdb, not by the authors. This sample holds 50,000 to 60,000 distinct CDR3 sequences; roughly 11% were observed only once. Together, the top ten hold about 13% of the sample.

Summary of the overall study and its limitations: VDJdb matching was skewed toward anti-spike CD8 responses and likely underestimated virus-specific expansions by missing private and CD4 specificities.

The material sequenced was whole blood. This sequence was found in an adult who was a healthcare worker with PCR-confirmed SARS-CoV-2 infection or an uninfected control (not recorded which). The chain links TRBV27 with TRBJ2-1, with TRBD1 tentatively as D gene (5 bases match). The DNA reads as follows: TGTGCCAGCACCTTAAGTGGGGCCCTCTACAATGAGCAGTTCTTC. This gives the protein CASTLSGALYNEQFF.